This T cell receptor (beta chain) came from a study of patients and donors after allogeneic stem cell transplantation. TCRdb passed the RT-PCR reads through MiXCR, listing each CDR3 protein once. The table lists roughly 180,000 distinct CDR3 sequences, 41% of them singletons, with 33% in the top ten. This clonotype is a singleton in its sample. In germline, CDR1 is SGHRS, CDR2 YFSETQ. The CDR3 has 14 residues. V was clipped by 4 bases and J by 0 bases; unmatched bases: 2. The chain links TRBV5-1 to TRBJ2-7; the match to TRBD1 covers 9 bases. Sample: blood, either unsorted or a sorted T cell fraction (not recorded which). The sequence was collected from a human donor who was either an allogeneic HSCT recipient or a stem cell or donor lymphocyte infusion donor (not recorded which). It is not recorded whose cells these are; they may come from a transplant donor. CDR3 coding DNA: TGCGCCAGCAGCCGGGACAGGGACTCCTACGAGCAGTACTTC. Encoded protein: CASSRDRDSYEQYF.